This is a list of T cell receptor beta chains from one sample in a study of T-cell reconstitution after alpha-beta-depleted transplantation in children. TCRdb re-analysed the PCR reads in MiXCR, keeping a single row per CDR3 protein. The sample holds over 150,000 distinct CDR3 sequences, about 6.6% seen once. The material sequenced was PBMCs, taken before TCRalphabeta/CD19-depleted stem cell transplant. The receptors derive from a boy aged 2 to 9 with acute lymphoblastic leukemia, due to receive a stem cell transplant. Each CDR3 is given with its conserved first and last residue. A D gene is named only where the DNA matches it firmly. The listing skips clone size in some rows; elsewhere it reads once, few, many or a size class.

d_call | clone_size | j_call | v_call | cdr3_aa | cdr3_nt
- | - | TRBJ2-7 | TRBV20-1 | CSARDGGSSREQYF | TGCAGTGCTAGAGATGGCGGGTCATCCCGCGAGCAGTACTTC
TRBD1 | - | TRBJ2-5 | TRBV2 | CASSVLDRGQETQYF | TGTGCCAGCAGTGTTTTGGACAGGGGGCAAGAGACCCAGTACTTC
TRBD2 | - | TRBJ2-1 | TRBV20-1 | CSARVTSGTYNEQFF | TGCAGTGCTAGAGTGACTAGCGGTACCTACAATGAGCAGTTCTTC
- | many | TRBJ1-1 | TRBV11-2 | CASILGMSHTEAFF | TGTGCCAGCATTTTAGGTATGTCACACACTGAAGCTTTCTTT
- | few | TRBJ2-4 | TRBV5-1 | CASSLGREGIQYF | TGCGCCAGCAGCTTGGGTCGGGAAGGCATTCAGTACTTC
TRBD1 | many | TRBJ2-7 | TRBV15 | CATSRVRDSSYEQYF | TGTGCCACCAGCAGAGTGAGGGACAGCTCCTACGAGCAGTACTTC
- | - | TRBJ2-2 | TRBV7-3 | CASSSTGANTGELFF | TGTGCCAGCAGCTCTACGGGGGCGAACACCGGGGAGCTGTTTTTT
TRBD1 | many | TRBJ1-2 | TRBV7-9 | CASSGTGHNYGYTF | TGTGCCAGCAGCGGGACAGGACATAACTATGGCTACACCTTC
TRBD1 | many | TRBJ2-1 | TRBV20-1 | CSATGTGAYNEQFF | TGCAGTGCCACCGGGACAGGAGCCTACAATGAGCAGTTCTTC
- | - | TRBJ2-7 | TRBV10-3 | CAISESPSGFTYEQYF | TGTGCCATCAGTGAGTCCCCGAGCGGGTTTACCTACGAGCAGTACTTC
- | many | TRBJ2-7 | TRBV14 | CASSQSGPYEQYF | TGTGCCAGCAGCCAGTCAGGGCCCTACGAGCAGTACTTC
TRBD1 | - | TRBJ1-6 | TRBV5-1 | CASSLFGVGQSNSPLHF | TGCGCCAGCAGCCTCTTCGGGGTGGGACAGTCTAATTCACCCCTCCACTTT
TRBD2 | many | TRBJ2-1 | TRBV20-1 | CSASPRLAGKDEQFF | TGCAGTGCTAGTCCTAGGCTAGCGGGCAAAGATGAGCAGTTCTTC
- | many | TRBJ1-1 | TRBV29-1 | CSVTAPGTEAFF | TGCAGCGTGACAGCACCGGGGACTGAAGCTTTCTTT
- | many | TRBJ1-1 | TRBV29-1 | CSVRGDTEAFF | TGCAGCGTAAGGGGTGATACTGAAGCTTTCTTT
TRBD2 | many | TRBJ2-1 | TRBV20-1 | CSATRLAGVVDEQFF | TGCAGTGCTACGAGACTAGCGGGAGTCGTGGATGAGCAGTTCTTC
TRBD1 | few | TRBJ1-1 | TRBV2 | CASRDRGGTEAFF | TGTGCCAGCAGAGACAGGGGTGGCACTGAAGCTTTCTTT
- | many | TRBJ2-4 | TRBV6-2/TRBV6-3 | CASSGAGVTKNIQYF | TGTGCCAGCAGTGGAGCAGGGGTAACCAAAAACATTCAGTACTTC
- | - | TRBJ2-2 | TRBV7-9 | CASSLEDYATGELFF | TGTGCCAGCAGCTTAGAGGACTACGCCACCGGGGAGCTGTTTTTT
TRBD1 | many | TRBJ2-3 | TRBV6-5 | CASSYRTGGTDTQYF | TGTGCCAGCAGTTACAGGACAGGGGGCACAGATACGCAGTATTTT
- | medium-sized | TRBJ2-3 | TRBV3-1 | CASSQQFVSTDTQYF | TGTGCCAGCAGCCAACAGTTTGTGAGCACAGATACGCAGTATTTT
- | many | TRBJ2-7 | TRBV2 | CAEGRNNEQYF | TGTGCGGAGGGCCGGAACAACGAGCAGTACTTC
TRBD1 | many | TRBJ2-7 | TRBV11-2 | CASSPLPDREAYEQYF | TGTGCCAGCAGCCCCCTCCCGGACAGGGAGGCGTACGAGCAGTACTTC
TRBD1 | - | TRBJ1-2 | TRBV12-3/TRBV12-4 | CASSLSGTGGVGYTF | TGTGCCAGCAGTTTATCTGGGACAGGGGGCGTCGGCTACACCTTC
- | - | TRBJ1-5 | TRBV30 | CAWSSGDRDQPQHF | TGTGCCTGGAGTTCCGGAGACAGAGATCAGCCCCAGCATTTT
TRBD2 | - | TRBJ2-1 | TRBV2 | CASSESRTSGKQFF | TGTGCCAGCAGTGAATCCCGGACTAGCGGGAAGCAGTTCTTC
- | many | TRBJ2-2 | TRBV28 | CASSLDMGAPGELFF | TGTGCCAGCAGCCTCGATATGGGGGCACCGGGGGAGCTGTTTTTT
- | - | TRBJ2-3 | TRBV5-1 | CASSLAASIDTQYF | TGCGCCAGCAGCTTGGCGGCTAGTATAGATACGCAGTATTTT